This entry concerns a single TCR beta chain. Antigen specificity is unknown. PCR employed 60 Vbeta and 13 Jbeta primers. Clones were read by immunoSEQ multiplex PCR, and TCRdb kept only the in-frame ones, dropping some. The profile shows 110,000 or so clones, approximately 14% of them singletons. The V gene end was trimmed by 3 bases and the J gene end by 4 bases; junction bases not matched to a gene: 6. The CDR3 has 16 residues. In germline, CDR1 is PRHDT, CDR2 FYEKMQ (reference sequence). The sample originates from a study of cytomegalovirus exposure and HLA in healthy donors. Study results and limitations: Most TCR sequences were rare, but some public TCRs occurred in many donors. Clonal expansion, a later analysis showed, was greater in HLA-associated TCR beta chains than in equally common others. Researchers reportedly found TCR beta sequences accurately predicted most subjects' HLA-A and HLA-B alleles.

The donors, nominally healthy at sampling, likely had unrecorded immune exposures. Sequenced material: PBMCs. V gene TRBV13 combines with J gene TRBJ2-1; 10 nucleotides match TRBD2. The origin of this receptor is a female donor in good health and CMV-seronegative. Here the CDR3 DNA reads TGTGCCAGCAGCTTCCCGAGCGGGGGGGCTTACAATGAGCAGTTCTTC. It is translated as CASSFPSGGAYNEQFF.